One sample yielded the 30 T cell receptor beta chains listed below, sequenced in a study of blood T cell repertoires in COVID-19. Repertoires were generated with immunoSEQ multiplex PCR, while TCRdb's copy carries only in-frame clones and drops some. This table has some 80,000 clones, roughly 81% appearing once. The sequenced material came from peripheral blood. The receptors here all came from a man between 60 and 70 years old with COVID-19, enrolled during active disease.

The chain combines TRBV2 with TRBJ2-7; 8 bases agree with TRBD2. Germline CDR1 is SNHLY and CDR2 is FYNNEI. The CDR3 runs 14 residues. V lost 8 bases to trimming and J lost 2 bases; unmatched junction nucleotides: 8. CDR3 region: CASGRLAGTYEQYF. DNA of the CDR3: TGTGCCAGCGGCCGATTAGCGGGAACCTACGAGCAGTACTTC.

This clone was counted a single time. This chain uses TRBV3-1 (or the pseudogene TRBV3-2) with TRBJ2-1; TRBD2 agrees at 14 bases. CDR3 length: 17 residues. Looked up from germline, CDR1 is LGHDT and CDR2 is YNNKEL (reference sequence). V gave up 4 bases and J gave up 3 bases; unmatched junction bases: 5. This CDR3 is CASSLQTSGRVYNEQFF. The CDR3 nucleotides read TGTGCCAGCAGCCTACAGACTAGCGGGAGGGTCTACAATGAGCAGTTCTTC.

V is TRBV24-1 and J is TRBJ1-5; D is possibly TRBD1 (5 bases). The CDR3 has 16 residues. CDR1 and CDR2 from the germline V gene are KGHDR and SFDVKD. The ends were cut back, 10 bases at V and 4 bases at J, with 22 bases in the middle. CDR3 sequence (DNA): TGTGCCACGACGTTCGTGGGGGGAGCTCGAAATCAGCCCCAGCATTTT. Translated: CATTFVGGARNQPQHF.

V usage is TRBV5-1 and J usage is TRBJ1-6; 9 bases line up with TRBD1. The germline CDR1 and CDR2 sequences are SGHRS and YFSETQ. The junction had 10 bases not matched to a gene; V was cut back by 3 bases and J by 9 bases. The CDR3 sequence is 16 residues long. Written as DNA, the CDR3 is TGCGCCAGCAGCTCTGGACAGGGGATAGGTTCTTCACCCCTCCACTTT. Protein: CASSSGQGIGSSPLHF.

V gene TRBV7-6 combines with J gene TRBJ1-1; TRBD1 matches at 10 bases. V gave up 4 bases and J gave up 4 bases; unmatched junction bases: 15. The CDR3 length is 18 residues. Per germline, CDR1 SGHVS and CDR2 FNYEAQ. CDR3 coding DNA: TGTGCCAGCAGCTCCGCCCCCGGGACAGGGGTTGGGTCCACTGAAGCTTTCTTT. Its protein product is CASSSAPGTGVGSTEAFF.

The chain uses TRBV4-1 and TRBJ1-5, with D unclear. CDR3 length: 14 residues. The germline V gene has CDR1 MGHRA and CDR2 YSYEKL. V lost 2 bases and J lost 0, with 5 bases in between. Here the CDR3 reads CASSQILSNQPQHF. In nucleotides, the CDR3 is TGCGCCAGCAGCCAAATCCTTAGCAATCAGCCCCAGCATTTT.

The chain has TRBV6-2 or TRBV6-3 and TRBJ2-3, with 14 bases lining up with TRBD2. Germline V lookup: CDR1 MNHEY, CDR2 SVGEGT. This CDR3 spans 15 amino acids. Losses at the gene ends were 5 bases for V and 10 bases for J; bases not matched to a gene: 8. In DNA form, the CDR3 reads TGTGCCAGCAGTCACGGGACTAGCGGGAGAGTGTCGCAGTATTTT. Translated, it gives CASSHGTSGRVSQYF.

This clone occurred once. The genes are TRBV12-2 and TRBJ2-3; the table's D call of TRBD2 was not tested on the DNA. TRBV12-2 is deemed a pseudogene. The CDR3 has 16 amino acids. Here the CDR3 reads CASRTGGRELQDTQYF. The CDR3 DNA reads as TGTGCAAGTCGCACGGGGGGGCGGGAGCTTCAAGATACGCAGTATTTT.

This clone occurred once. The chain links TRBV6-5 to TRBJ1-3; D call uncertain. V lost 7 bases and J lost 0, with 10 bases in between. This CDR3 comprises 14 residues. CDR1 and CDR2 from the germline V gene are MNHEY and SVGAGI. Here the CDR3 reads CASIQESSGNTIYF. The CDR3 coding sequence is TGTGCCAGCATTCAGGAATCCTCTGGAAACACCATATATTTT.

The V gene is TRBV6-1, the J gene TRBJ2-7; D might be TRBD1 (5 bases). The CDR3 is made up of 14 amino acids. With 1 base removed from V and 3 bases from J, the gap between germline ends came to 10 bases. The germline gives CDR1 MNHNS, CDR2 SASEGT. The CDR3 DNA reads TGTGCCAGCAGTGAAGTCGGCAGGGACTACGAGCAGTACTTC. Translating gives CASSEVGRDYEQYF.

The chain uses TRBV23-1 and TRBJ1-1; TRBD1 is a possible D gene (6 bases). TRBV23-1 is placed among ORFs of uncertain function. This CDR3 has 16 amino acids. Trimming removed 4 bases at V and 4 bases at J, with 19 bases between. The DNA of the CDR3 is TGCGCCAGCAGTCTCCCCAACTTCGGCAGGGGCACTGAAGCTTTCTTT. It encodes CASSLPNFGRGTEAFF.

The rearrangement links TRBV6-5 to TRBJ2-7; 7 nucleotides line up with TRBD1. Looked up from germline, CDR1 is MNHEY and CDR2 is SVGAGI. V lost 6 bases, J lost 5 bases, and 10 bases stayed unmatched. CDR3 length: 14 amino acids. The CDR3 sequence: CASSIQTGLDEQYF. The CDR3 region has the DNA TGTGCCAGCAGCATACAGACAGGGCTAGACGAGCAGTACTTC.

J is TRBJ1-4 and V is TRBV11-2; D may be TRBD1 (5 bases). The CDR3 is 16 residues long. In germline, CDR1 is SGHAT, CDR2 FQNNGV. The ends were cut back, 5 bases at V and 0 bases at J, with 13 bases in the middle. CDR3 sequence: CASSPAPTATNEKLFF. In nucleotides, the CDR3 is TGTGCCAGCAGCCCCGCCCCGACAGCAACTAATGAAAAACTGTTTTTT.

This clone appeared a few times. At the DNA level, this CDR3 is encoded by other sequences in the same sample as well. The chain couples TRBV5-1 to TRBJ2-7; 9 bases agree with TRBD2. Germline CDR1 SGHRS, CDR2 YFSETQ. V gave up 5 bases and J gave up 0 bases; unmatched junction bases: 6. This CDR3 is built from 15 residues. CDR3 nucleotides: TGCGCCAGCAGTTTACTAGCGGGTCCCTCCTACGAGCAGTACTTC. Translation: CASSLLAGPSYEQYF. The entire variable domain, with the rest obtained from reference TRBV5-1 and TRBJ2-7, is as follows: KAGVTQTPRYLIKTRGQQVTLSCSPISGHRSVSWYQQTPGQGLQFLFEYFSETQRNKGNFPGRFSGRQFSNSRSEMNVSTLELGDSALYLCASSLLAGPSYEQYFGPGTRLTVT.

The chain combines TRBV18 with TRBJ2-3; D unresolved. CDR3 length: 15 residues. Germline-derived CDR1 and CDR2 are KGHSH and LQKENI. Trimming cost V 1 base and J 3 bases, with 11 bases left between them. CDR3 sequence (DNA): TGTGCCAGCTCACCACGGGCCGTTCAGACAGATACGCAGTATTTT. Amino acids: CASSPRAVQTDTQYF.

This chain links TRBV10-3 with TRBJ1-2; 7 bases line up with TRBD1. V lost 10 bases to trimming and J lost 0 bases; unmatched junction nucleotides: 5. The CDR3 is 13 amino acids. Germline CDR1 reads ENHRY; CDR2 reads SYGVKD. CDR3 sequence: CATRQGANYGYTF. CDR3 nucleotides: TGTGCCACCAGACAGGGAGCTAACTATGGCTACACCTTC.

The chain recombines TRBV4-1 with TRBJ1-1; no definite D call. Germline-derived CDR1 and CDR2 are MGHRA and YSYEKL. With 2 bases removed from V and 0 bases from J, the gap between germline ends came to 19 bases. This CDR3 region has 18 residues. CDR3 bases: TGCGCCAGCAGCCAATTAATTAGGATTCGGGGAATGAACACTGAAGCTTTCTTT. Protein product: CASSQLIRIRGMNTEAFF.

This clone occurred once. V and J are TRBV9 and TRBJ1-1, with unresolved D. V was trimmed by 1 base and J by 0 bases, leaving 16 bases between them. Germline V gives CDR1 SGDLS, CDR2 YYNGEE. The CDR3 is 17 residues long. The CDR3 DNA is TGTGCCAGCAGCGTACGGGGTTGGCCGGGCGTGAACACTGAAGCTTTCTTT. Protein sequence: CASSVRGWPGVNTEAFF. Supplemented by reference TRBV9 and TRBJ1-1, the full variable domain reads DSGVTQTPKHLITATGQRVTLRCSPRSGDLSVYWYQQSLDQGLQFLIQYYNGEERAKGNILERFSAQQFPDLHSELNLSSLELGDSALYFCASSVRGWPGVNTEAFFGQGTRLTVV.

The chain employs TRBV7-2 and TRBJ2-2; 11 nucleotides match TRBD2. Germline CDR1 and CDR2: SGHTA and FQGNSA. J lost 7 bases, V lost 3 bases, and 7 bases had no gene match. The CDR3 totals 16 residues. The CDR3 sequence: CASSLIAGGLGGELFF. CDR3 DNA: TGTGCCAGCAGCTTGATAGCGGGAGGGCTAGGCGGGGAGCTGTTTTTT.

The DNA for the CDR3 is TGTGCCAGCAGTGAAAGAGGAGGGGATTATGGCTACACCTTC. It encodes CASSERGGDYGYTF. The chain couples TRBV6-1 to TRBJ1-2; TRBD1 is a possible D gene (5 bases). The germline V gene has CDR1 MNHNS and CDR2 SASEGT. V lost 2 bases, J lost 5 bases, and 12 bases lay in between. The CDR3 runs to 14 residues.

The chain combines TRBV19 with TRBJ1-5; the D gene is possibly TRBD1 (6 bases). Trimming removed 2 bases from V and 6 bases from J, with 14 bases in between. The CDR3 contains 15 residues. Looked up from germline, CDR1 is LNHDA and CDR2 is SQIVND (reference sequence). The CDR3 nucleotides are TGTGCCAGTAGTATATTTGGGGGCGGTGGTCAGCCCCAGCATTTT. Translation: CASSIFGGGGQPQHF. The full variable domain, in which reference TRBV19 and TRBJ1-5 provide the parts outside the CDR3, is DGGITQSPKYLFRKEGQNVTLSCEQNLNHDAMYWYRQDPGQGLRLIYYSQIVNDFQKGDIAEGYSVSREKKESFPLTVTSAQKNPTAFYLCASSIFGGGGQPQHFGDGTRLSIL.

This sequence joins TRBV18 and TRBJ1-1; unclear D gene. Germline assignment: CDR1 KGHSH and CDR2 LQKENI. CDR3 length: 13 residues. V lost 2 bases to trimming and J lost 8 bases, with 12 bases between them. The CDR3 protein is CASSPVTSLEAFF. CDR3 in DNA: TGTGCCAGCTCACCAGTTACAAGTTTAGAAGCTTTCTTT.

There are a few counts of this clone. The V and J genes are TRBV28 and TRBJ1-5; D gene unclear. The CDR3 loop spans 14 amino acids. Trimming stripped 7 bases from V and 0 bases from J, with 10 bases between. Looked up from germline, CDR1 is MDHEN and CDR2 is SYDVKM. As DNA, the CDR3 is TGTGCCAGCAACCTAGGTGGTAGCAATCAGCCCCAGCATTTT. Its translation: CASNLGGSNQPQHF.

This chain uses TRBV5-6 with TRBJ2-7; 7 bases agree with TRBD1. The J segment lost 2 bases and the V segment lost 3 bases, leaving 2 bases of the junction unmatched. CDR1 is SGHDT, CDR2 YYEEEE, per germline. The CDR3 has 13 residues. CDR3 protein: CASSWGTAYEQYF. The CDR3 bases are TGTGCCAGCAGCTGGGGGACAGCCTACGAGCAGTACTTC.

The chain combines TRBV7-6 with TRBJ2-3; TRBD2 matches at 7 bases. Germline loops: CDR1 SGHVS, CDR2 FNYEAQ. The CDR3 is made up of 16 amino acids. The ends lost 1 base at V and 3 bases at J; junction bases unmatched: 7. Written as DNA, the CDR3 is TGTGCCAGCAGCTTAGTGGTGGGGGGGATGACAGATACGCAGTATTTT. As protein: CASSLVVGGMTDTQYF.

J is TRBJ1-6 and V is TRBV28; weak D call: TRBD1 (5 bases). The CDR3 is 14 amino acids. Trimming left V 4 bases short and J 6 bases short, with 10 bases between. The germline gives CDR1 MDHEN, CDR2 SYDVKM. CDR3 sequence (DNA): TGTGCCAGCAGTTGGGGGGTCGTTAATTCACCCCTCCACTTT. It yields the protein CASSWGVVNSPLHF.

The rearrangement joins TRBV3-1 (or the pseudogene TRBV3-2) to TRBJ1-6; no clear D gene. V was clipped by 0 bases and J by 6 bases, with 9 bases between them. The CDR3 contains 15 residues. The V gene's germline CDR1 is LGHDT and CDR2 YNNKEL (reference sequence). Here the CDR3 DNA reads TGTGCCAGCAGCCAAGATTCTAAGAGTAATTCACCCCTCCACTTT. Its protein is CASSQDSKSNSPLHF.

The V call is TRBV19, the J call TRBJ1-5; unclear D gene. The germline gives CDR1 LNHDA, CDR2 SQIVND (reference sequence). V was clipped by 1 base and J by 0 bases, with 10 bases between them. The length of the CDR3 is 16 residues. CDR3 DNA sequence: TGTGCCAGTAGTATAGTTCCGGGAAATAGCAATCAGCCCCAGCATTTT. It yields the protein CASSIVPGNSNQPQHF.

In its sample, this clone was seen a few times. The chain couples TRBV6-5 to TRBJ2-1; the D is unclear. Germline-derived CDR1 and CDR2 are MNHEY and SVGAGI. V shed 7 bases and J shed 4 bases, with 8 bases lying between them. The CDR3 is 12 residues long. The CDR3 is CASKTNYNEQFF. The DNA of the CDR3 is TGTGCCAGCAAGACAAATTACAATGAGCAGTTCTTC.

This clone was seen a handful of times. The chain uses TRBV2 and TRBJ2-7; possible D gene TRBD2, 5 bases. CDR1 and CDR2 from the germline V gene are SNHLY and FYNNEI. This CDR3 has 14 residues. The germline V and J ends were trimmed by 3 bases and 3 bases, with 12 bases remaining between them. The CDR3: CASSDGGYLYEQYF. The CDR3 DNA reads as TGTGCCAGCAGTGATGGCGGGTACCTCTACGAGCAGTACTTC.